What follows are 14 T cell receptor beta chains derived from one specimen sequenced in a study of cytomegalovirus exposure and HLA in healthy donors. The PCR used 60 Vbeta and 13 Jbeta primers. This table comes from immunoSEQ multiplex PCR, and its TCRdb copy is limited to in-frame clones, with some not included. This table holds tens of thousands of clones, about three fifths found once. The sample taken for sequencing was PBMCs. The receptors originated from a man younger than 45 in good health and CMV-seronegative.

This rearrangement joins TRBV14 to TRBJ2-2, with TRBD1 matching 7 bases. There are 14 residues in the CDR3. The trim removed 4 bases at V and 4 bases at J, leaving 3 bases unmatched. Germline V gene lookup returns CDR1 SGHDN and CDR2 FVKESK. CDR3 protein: CASSRGQITGELFF. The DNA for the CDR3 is TGTGCCAGCAGCCGGGGACAGATCACCGGGGAGCTGTTTTTT.

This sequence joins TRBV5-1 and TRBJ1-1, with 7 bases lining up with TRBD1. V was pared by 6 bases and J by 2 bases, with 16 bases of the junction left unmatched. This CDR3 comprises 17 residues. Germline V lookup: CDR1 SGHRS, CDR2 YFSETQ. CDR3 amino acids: CASNPFLGGVYNTEAFF. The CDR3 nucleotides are TGCGCCAGCAACCCCTTTTTAGGGGGCGTTTATAACACTGAAGCTTTCTTT.

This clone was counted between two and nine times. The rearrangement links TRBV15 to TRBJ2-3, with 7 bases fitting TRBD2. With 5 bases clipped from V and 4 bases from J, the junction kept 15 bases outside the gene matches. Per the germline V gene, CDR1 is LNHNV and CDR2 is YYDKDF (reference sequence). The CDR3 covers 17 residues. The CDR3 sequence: CATSRGGGSGISDTQYF. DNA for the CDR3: TGTGCCACCAGCCGGGGCGGGGGTAGCGGAATATCAGATACGCAGTATTTT.

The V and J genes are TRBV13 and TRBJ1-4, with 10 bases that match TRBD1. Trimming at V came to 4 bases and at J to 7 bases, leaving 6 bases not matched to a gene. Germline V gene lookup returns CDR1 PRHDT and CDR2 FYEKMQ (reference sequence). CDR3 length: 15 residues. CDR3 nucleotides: TGTGCCAGCAGCTCGACAGGGGGCGTGGGTGAAAAACTGTTTTTT. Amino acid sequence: CASSSTGGVGEKLFF.

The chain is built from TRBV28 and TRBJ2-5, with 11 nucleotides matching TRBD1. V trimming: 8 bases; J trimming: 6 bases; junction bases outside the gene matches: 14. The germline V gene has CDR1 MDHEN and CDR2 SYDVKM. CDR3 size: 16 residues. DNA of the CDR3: TGTGCCAGCGATAGCGTGGACAGGGGGCGAAGAAAGACCCAGTACTTC. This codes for CASDSVDRGRRKTQYF.

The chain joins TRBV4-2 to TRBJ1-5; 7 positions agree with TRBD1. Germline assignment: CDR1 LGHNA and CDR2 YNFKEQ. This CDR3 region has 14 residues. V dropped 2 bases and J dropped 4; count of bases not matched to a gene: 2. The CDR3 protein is CASSQRGQNQPQHF. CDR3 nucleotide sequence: TGTGCCAGCAGCCAAAGGGGACAGAATCAGCCCCAGCATTTT.

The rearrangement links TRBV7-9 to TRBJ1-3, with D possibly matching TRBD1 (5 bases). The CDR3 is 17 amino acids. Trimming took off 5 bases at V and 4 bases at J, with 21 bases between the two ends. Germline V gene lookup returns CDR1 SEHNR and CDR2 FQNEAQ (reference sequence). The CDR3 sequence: CASSAHPRGVTGNTIYF. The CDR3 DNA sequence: TGTGCCAGCAGCGCTCATCCACGGGGGGTTACAGGAAACACCATATATTTT.

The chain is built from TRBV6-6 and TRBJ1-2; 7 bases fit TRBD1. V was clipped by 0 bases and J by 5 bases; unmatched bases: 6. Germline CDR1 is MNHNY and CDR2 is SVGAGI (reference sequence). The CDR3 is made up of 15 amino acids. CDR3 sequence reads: CASSYSLGGEYGYTF. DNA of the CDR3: TGTGCCAGCAGTTACTCATTAGGGGGCGAGTATGGCTACACCTTC.

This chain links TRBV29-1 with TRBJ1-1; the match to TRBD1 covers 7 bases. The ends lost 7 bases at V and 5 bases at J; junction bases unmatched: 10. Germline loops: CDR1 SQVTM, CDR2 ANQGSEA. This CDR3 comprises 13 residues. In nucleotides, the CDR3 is TGCAGCGGTGGGAGACAGGGTCGGACTGAAGCTTTCTTT. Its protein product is CSGGRQGRTEAFF.

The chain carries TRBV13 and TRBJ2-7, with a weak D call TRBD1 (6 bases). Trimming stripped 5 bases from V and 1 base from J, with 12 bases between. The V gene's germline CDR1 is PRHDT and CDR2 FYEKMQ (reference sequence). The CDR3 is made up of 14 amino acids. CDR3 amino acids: CASSQQGQSYEQYF. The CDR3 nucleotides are TGTGCCAGCAGCCAGCAGGGGCAGTCCTACGAGCAGTACTTC.

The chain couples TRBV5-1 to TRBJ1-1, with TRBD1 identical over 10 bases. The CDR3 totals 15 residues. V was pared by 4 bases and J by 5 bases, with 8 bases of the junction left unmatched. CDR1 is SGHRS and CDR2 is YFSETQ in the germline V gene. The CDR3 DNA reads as TGCGCCAGCAGCGCCAGACAGGGGGCATGGACTGAAGCTTTCTTT. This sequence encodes CASSARQGAWTEAFF.

CDR3 nucleotide sequence: TGCGCCAGCAGCCAAGAAGACAGGGCGCCCTATGGCTACACCTTC. Amino acid sequence: CASSQEDRAPYGYTF. This chain joins TRBV4-3 and TRBJ1-2; 7 bases fit TRBD1. Unmatched junction bases numbered 5, after V lost 0 bases and J lost 4 bases. CDR3 length: 15 residues. CDR1 is LGHNA and CDR2 is YSLEER in the germline V gene.

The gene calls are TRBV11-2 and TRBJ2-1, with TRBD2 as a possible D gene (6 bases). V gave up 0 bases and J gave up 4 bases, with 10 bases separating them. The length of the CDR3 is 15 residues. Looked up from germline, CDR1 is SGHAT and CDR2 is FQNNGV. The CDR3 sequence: CASSLDGGKYNEQFF. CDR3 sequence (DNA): TGTGCCAGCAGCTTAGATGGGGGGAAATACAATGAGCAGTTCTTC.

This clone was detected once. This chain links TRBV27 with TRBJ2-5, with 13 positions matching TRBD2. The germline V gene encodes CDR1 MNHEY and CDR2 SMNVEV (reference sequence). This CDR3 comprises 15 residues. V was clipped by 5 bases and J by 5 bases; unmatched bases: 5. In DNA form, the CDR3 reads TGTGCCAGCAGTATCGGACTAGCGGGAGTTGAGACCCAGTACTTC. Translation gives CASSIGLAGVETQYF.